These 11 T cell receptor beta chains originate from one sample sequenced in a study of cytomegalovirus exposure and HLA in healthy donors. The primer mix had 60 Vbeta and 13 Jbeta primers. The table came from immunoSEQ multiplex PCR; TCRdb's copy has only in-frame clones and leaves some out. The profile shows 100,000 to 120,000 clones, over 70% of them singletons. The sample was PBMCs. The receptors come from a young man in good health and CMV-seronegative.

This chain uses TRBV7-2 with TRBJ2-7; TRBD1 aligns across 9 bases. This CDR3 spans 13 amino acids. J was trimmed by 5 bases and V by 8 bases; bases with no gene match: 7. Germline CDR1 is SGHTA and CDR2 is FQGNSA. The CDR3, as DNA: TGTGCCAGCGGAGACAGGGGGAGTCACGAGCAGTACTTC. Residues: CASGDRGSHEQYF.

The V gene is TRBV30, the J gene TRBJ2-1; the match to TRBD2 covers 15 bases. In germline, CDR1 is GTSNPN, CDR2 SVGIG (reference sequence). J was trimmed by 7 bases and V by 5 bases; bases with no gene match: 3. The CDR3 totals 14 residues. The CDR3 loop reads CAWGTSGGSNEQFF. Here the CDR3 DNA reads TGTGCCTGGGGGACTAGCGGGGGGTCAAATGAGCAGTTCTTC.

The CDR3 DNA follows: TGTGCCAGCAGCTTAGCGATAGCGGGAGGGCCAGCAGATACGCAGTATTTT. Protein product: CASSLAIAGGPADTQYF. The chain combines TRBV7-6 with TRBJ2-3; 11 nucleotides agree with TRBD2. Germline trimming cut 0 bases from V and 4 bases from J; bases unmatched to any gene: 6. The CDR3 has 17 amino acids. Germline V gene lookup returns CDR1 SGHVS and CDR2 FNYEAQ.

The rearrangement links TRBV6-4 to TRBJ2-7; 7 nucleotides match TRBD1. Germline V CDR1 and CDR2: MRHNA, SNTAGT. This CDR3 is built from 14 residues. V trimming: 5 bases; J trimming: 0 bases; junction bases outside the gene matches: 4. The CDR3 DNA is TGTGCCAGCAGTCCGGGACAGAGCTCCTACGAGCAGTACTTC. It codes for CASSPGQSSYEQYF.

The J gene is TRBJ1-2, the V gene TRBV6-5, with 8 bases lining up with TRBD1. In germline, CDR1 is MNHEY, CDR2 SVGAGI. CDR3 length equals 13 residues. The J segment lost 7 bases and the V segment lost 6 bases, leaving 7 bases of the junction unmatched. CDR3: CASSLGQGSGYTF. The CDR3 DNA sequence: TGTGCCAGCAGCCTCGGACAGGGAAGTGGCTACACCTTC.

The gene calls are TRBV27 and TRBJ2-3; TRBD2 matches 7 bases. CDR3 size: 15 residues. The V gene end was trimmed by 3 bases and the J gene end by 1 base; junction bases not matched to a gene: 4. Per the germline V gene, CDR1 is MNHEY and CDR2 is SMNVEV (reference sequence). As DNA, the CDR3 is TGTGCCAGCAGTTTTGGGAGGGAGGGCACAGATACGCAGTATTTT. Translating it yields CASSFGREGTDTQYF.

The chain couples TRBV5-1 to TRBJ2-7; TRBD2 matches at 9 bases. V shed 6 bases and J 5 bases; nucleotides not matched to a gene: 6. The germline gives CDR1 SGHRS, CDR2 YFSETQ. The CDR3 has 13 amino acids. CDR3 sequence (DNA): TGCGCCAGCACTGCGGGAGGGCCCAACGAGCAGTACTTC. This translates into CASTAGGPNEQYF.

In its sample, this clone was seen a few times. The sample has other DNA sequences that encode this CDR3 too. The chain employs TRBV5-1 and TRBJ2-7, with D perhaps matching TRBD2 (5 bases). The CDR3 covers 13 residues. Looked up from germline, CDR1 is SGHRS and CDR2 is YFSETQ. Trimming left V 4 bases short and J 1 base short, with 9 bases between. The chain's CDR3 is CASSPGGSYEQYF. For the CDR3, the DNA is TGCGCCAGCAGCCCCGGCGGGTCCTACGAGCAGTACTTC.

The chain employs TRBV29-1 and TRBJ2-5; D is perhaps TRBD1 (5 bases). The J call may be wrong; the DNA end is better matched by TRBJ2-7. The CDR3 is 12 amino acids. Germline loops: CDR1 SQVTM, CDR2 ANQGSEA. The DNA of the CDR3 is TGCAGCGTTGTAAGGGGCCCCTACGAGCAGTACTTC. This translates into CSVVRGPYEQYF.

The chain carries TRBV5-1 and TRBJ2-7; 8 bases agree with TRBD1. V dropped 0 bases and J dropped 5; count of bases not matched to a gene: 10. The germline gives CDR1 SGHRS, CDR2 YFSETQ. This CDR3 contains 16 residues. For the CDR3, the DNA is TGCGCCAGCAGCTTGGAAGGGGACAGGTATTTAGACGAGCAGTACTTC. Translation: CASSLEGDRYLDEQYF.

This clone was seen more than once but under ten times. The J gene is TRBJ2-7, the V gene TRBV6-6, with 11 bases matching TRBD1. J lost 2 bases, V lost 2 bases, and 5 bases had no gene match. Germline assignment: CDR1 MNHNY and CDR2 SVGAGI (reference sequence). The CDR3 has 16 amino acids. In DNA form, the CDR3 reads TGTGCCAGCAGTTACGGGACAGGGGGAAGTACCTACGAGCAGTACTTC. Protein sequence: CASSYGTGGSTYEQYF.